This TCR beta chain was sequenced in a study of T cells after yellow fever vaccination. Study summary: Libraries from low-cell-number fractions were prepared with the SMART-Seq v4 Ultra Low Input RNA kit.

A 5'RACE template-switching step, the method used to make TCR cDNA, added a universal primer site and UMIs. One entry per CDR3 protein results from TCRdb running MiXCR on the 5' RACE reads. The sample consists of about 240,000 distinct CDR3 sequences, around 7% of them appearing once. In this sample, this clonotype turned up many times. Its specificity is not known. Study-level results: Weaker, the secondary response peaked sooner, at day 5 versus 15. Highly abundant clonotypes carried over from the bulk population could end up in FACS-sorted repertoires as contaminants.

The CDR3 runs 12 residues. V was clipped by 5 bases and J by 5 bases, with 9 bases between them. The sequence was collected from a man aged 25-45 years who received the YFV17D yellow fever vaccine. Specimen: CD4+ T cells sorted from PBMCs, collected 15 days after the yellow fever booster vaccination. This chain uses TRBV12-3 or TRBV12-4 with TRBJ2-5; D remains unclear. CDR3 coding DNA: TGTGCCAGCAGTACATCCCGGGAGACCCAGTACTTC. This codes for CASSTSRETQYF.